These 2 T cell receptor beta chains were sequenced from one sample in a study of kidney transplant recipient with SARS-CoV-2 infection. TCRdb analysed the reads with MiXCR anew, one entry per CDR3 protein. The sample lists 200,000 to 300,000 distinct CDR3 sequences, around 28% occurring once. Sequencing was performed on a blood sample, taken at baseline and on day 111 from a kidney transplant recipient. The origin of the receptors is a male patient in his thirties who had COVID-19 and was a kidney transplant recipient. A subset of T cells may come from the graft donor.

A single count supports this clonotype. The junction does not match germline at one end; this may be a read error. The gene calls are TRBV5-4 and TRBJ1-2; D unclear. The CDR3 is 16 residues long. Germline V gene data show CDR1 as SGHNT and CDR2 as YYREEE (reference sequence). The CDR3 loop is CASRPIVPGKTYGCTF. DNA of the CDR3: TGTGCCAGCAGACCAATCGTACCAGGAAAGACCTATGGCTGCACCTTC.

The chain recombines TRBV15 with TRBJ1-2; TRBD1 might be the D (5 bases). The CDR3 is 17 residues long. Germline-derived CDR1 and CDR2 are LNHNV and YYDKDF (reference sequence). The V gene lost 5 bases and the J gene lost 4 bases, with 23 bases spanning the gap. CDR3 amino acids: CATSGHSRCGNTYGYTF. The CDR3, as DNA: TGTGCCACCAGCGGACATTCAAGGTGTGGAAATACCTATGGCTACACCTTC.